One T cell receptor beta chain is described in this entry. What it recognizes is unknown. Trimming removed 6 bases from V and 5 bases from J, with 16 bases in between. This CDR3 is built from 14 residues. Germline CDR1 and CDR2: ENHRY and SYGVKD. These data belong to a study of T-cell memory formation after mild COVID-19. Study-wide results and limits: Memory sampled before infection contained some responding clones, suggesting cross-reactive memory joined. Day 15 to 85 contracting clones showed balanced CD4/CD8; later expanders leaned CD4+. Those CD4+ clones that contracted were mainly in CM and EM (CD8+ ones in EMRA).

TCRdb re-called the 5' RACE reads with MiXCR, one entry per CDR3 protein. The sample lists hundreds of thousands of distinct CDR3 sequences; about 20% were seen once. V gene TRBV10-3 combines with J gene TRBJ1-1, with D maybe TRBD1 (6 bases). Sequences were obtained from PBMCs or a T cell subset sorted from them (not recorded which). The TCR originated in an adult woman who had mild COVID-19 (a few samples of this study predate the infection). Cell type and time point are not known. The CDR3 DNA sequence: TGTGCCATCAGCGAAACAGGGAGAAGTACTGAAGCTTTCTTT. Amino acids: CAISETGRSTEAFF.